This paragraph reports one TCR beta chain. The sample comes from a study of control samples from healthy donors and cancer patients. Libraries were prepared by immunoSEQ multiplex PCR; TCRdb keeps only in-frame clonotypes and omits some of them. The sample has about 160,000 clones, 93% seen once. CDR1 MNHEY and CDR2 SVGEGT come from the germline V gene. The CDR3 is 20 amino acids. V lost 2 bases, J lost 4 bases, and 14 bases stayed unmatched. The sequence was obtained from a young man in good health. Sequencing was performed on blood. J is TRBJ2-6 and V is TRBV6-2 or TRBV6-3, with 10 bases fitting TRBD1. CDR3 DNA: TGTGCCAGCAGTTACCTACTAGCACCGGGACAGGGGTACGGGGCCAACGTCCTGACTTTC. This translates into CASSYLLAPGQGYGANVLTF.